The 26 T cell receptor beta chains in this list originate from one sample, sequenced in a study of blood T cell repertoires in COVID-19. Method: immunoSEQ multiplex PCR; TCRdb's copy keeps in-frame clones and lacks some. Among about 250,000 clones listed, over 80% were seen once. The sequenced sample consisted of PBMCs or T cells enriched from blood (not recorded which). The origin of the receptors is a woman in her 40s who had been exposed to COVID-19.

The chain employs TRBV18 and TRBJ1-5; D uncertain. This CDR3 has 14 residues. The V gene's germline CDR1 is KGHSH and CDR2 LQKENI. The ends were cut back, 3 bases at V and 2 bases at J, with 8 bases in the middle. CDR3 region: CASSPGSGNQPQHF. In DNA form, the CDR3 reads TGTGCCAGCTCACCCGGGTCAGGCAATCAGCCCCAGCATTTT.

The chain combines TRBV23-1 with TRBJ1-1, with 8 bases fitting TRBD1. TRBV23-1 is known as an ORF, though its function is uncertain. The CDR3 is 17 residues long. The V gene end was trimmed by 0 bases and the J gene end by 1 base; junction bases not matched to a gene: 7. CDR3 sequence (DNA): TGCGCCAGCAGTCAATCGCTGTTCGGGACAGGGAACACTGAAGCTTTCTTT. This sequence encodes CASSQSLFGTGNTEAFF.

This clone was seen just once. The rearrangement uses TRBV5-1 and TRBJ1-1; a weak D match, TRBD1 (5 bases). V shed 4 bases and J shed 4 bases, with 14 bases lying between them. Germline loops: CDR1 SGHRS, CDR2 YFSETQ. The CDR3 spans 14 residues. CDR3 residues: CASSREWGSTEAFF. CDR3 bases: TGCGCCAGCAGCCGGGAGTGGGGGAGCACTGAAGCTTTCTTT.

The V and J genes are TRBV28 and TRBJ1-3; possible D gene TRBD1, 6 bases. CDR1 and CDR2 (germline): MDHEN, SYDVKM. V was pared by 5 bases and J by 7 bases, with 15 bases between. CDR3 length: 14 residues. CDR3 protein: CASSNPVGANTIYF. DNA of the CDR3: TGTGCCAGCAGTAACCCCGTGGGGGCTAACACCATATATTTT.

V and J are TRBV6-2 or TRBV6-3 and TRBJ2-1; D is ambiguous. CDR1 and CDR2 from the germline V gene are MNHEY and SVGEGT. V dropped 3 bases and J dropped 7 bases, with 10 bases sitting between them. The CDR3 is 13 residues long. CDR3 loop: CASSYIEENEQFF. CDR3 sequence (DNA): TGTGCCAGCAGTTATATCGAGGAAAATGAGCAGTTCTTC.

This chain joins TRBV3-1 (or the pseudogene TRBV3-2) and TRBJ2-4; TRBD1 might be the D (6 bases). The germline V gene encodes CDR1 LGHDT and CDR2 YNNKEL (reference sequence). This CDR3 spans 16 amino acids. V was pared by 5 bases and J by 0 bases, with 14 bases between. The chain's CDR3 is CASSGRQDIAKNIQYF. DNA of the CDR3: TGTGCCAGCAGCGGACGACAGGATATAGCCAAAAACATTCAGTACTTC.

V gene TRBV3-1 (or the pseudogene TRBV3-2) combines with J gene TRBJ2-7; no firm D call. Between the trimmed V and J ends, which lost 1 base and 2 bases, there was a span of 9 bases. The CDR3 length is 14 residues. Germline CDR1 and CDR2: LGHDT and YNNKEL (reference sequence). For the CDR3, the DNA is TGTGCCAGCAGCCAAGTGTCCCAAACCTACGAGCAGTACGTC. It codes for CASSQVSQTYEQYV.

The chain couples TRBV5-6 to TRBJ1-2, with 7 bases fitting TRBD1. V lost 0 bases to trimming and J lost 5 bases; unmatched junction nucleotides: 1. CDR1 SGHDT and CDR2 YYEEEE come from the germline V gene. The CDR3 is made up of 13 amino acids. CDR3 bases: TGTGCCAGCAGCTTGGGGACAGGTTATGGCTACACCTTC. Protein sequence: CASSLGTGYGYTF.

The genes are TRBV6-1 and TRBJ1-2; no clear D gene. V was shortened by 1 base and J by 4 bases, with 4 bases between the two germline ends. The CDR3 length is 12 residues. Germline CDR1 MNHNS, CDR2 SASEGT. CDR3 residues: CASSEELYGYTF. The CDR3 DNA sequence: TGTGCCAGCAGTGAAGAACTCTATGGCTACACCTTC.

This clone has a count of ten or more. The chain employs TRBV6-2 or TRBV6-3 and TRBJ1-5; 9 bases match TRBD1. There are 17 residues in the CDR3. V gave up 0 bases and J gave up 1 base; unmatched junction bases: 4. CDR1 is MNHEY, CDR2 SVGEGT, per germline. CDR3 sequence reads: CASSYSGTGPSNQPQHF. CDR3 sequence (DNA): TGTGCCAGCAGTTACTCGGGGACAGGGCCGAGCAATCAGCCCCAGCATTTT.

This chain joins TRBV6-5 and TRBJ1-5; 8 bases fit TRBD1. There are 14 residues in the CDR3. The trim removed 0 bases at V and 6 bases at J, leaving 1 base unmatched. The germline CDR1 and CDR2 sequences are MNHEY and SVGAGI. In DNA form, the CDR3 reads TGTGCCAGCAGTTACTCGACAGGGGCTCAGCCCCAGCATTTT. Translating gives CASSYSTGAQPQHF.

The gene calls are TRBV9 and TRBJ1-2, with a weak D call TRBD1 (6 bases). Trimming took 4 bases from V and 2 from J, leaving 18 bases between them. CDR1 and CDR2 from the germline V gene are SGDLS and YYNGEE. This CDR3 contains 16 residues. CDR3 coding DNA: TGTGCCAGCAGCCCAACCTCGGGGGGCACAAACTATGGCTACACCTTC. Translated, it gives CASSPTSGGTNYGYTF.

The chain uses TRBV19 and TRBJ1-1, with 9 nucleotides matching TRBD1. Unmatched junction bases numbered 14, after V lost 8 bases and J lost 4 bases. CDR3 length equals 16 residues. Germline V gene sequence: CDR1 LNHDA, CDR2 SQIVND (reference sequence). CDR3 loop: CASSSWDRERGTEAFF. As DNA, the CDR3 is TGTGCCAGTTCCTCGTGGGACAGGGAACGGGGCACTGAAGCTTTCTTT.

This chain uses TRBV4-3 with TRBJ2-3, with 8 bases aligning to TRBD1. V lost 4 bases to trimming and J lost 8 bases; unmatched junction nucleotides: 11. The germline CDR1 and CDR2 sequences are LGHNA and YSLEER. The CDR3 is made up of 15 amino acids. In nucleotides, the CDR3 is TGCGCCAGCAGCCCCTCGGACAGGGCGCACGGTACGCAGTATTTT. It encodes CASSPSDRAHGTQYF.

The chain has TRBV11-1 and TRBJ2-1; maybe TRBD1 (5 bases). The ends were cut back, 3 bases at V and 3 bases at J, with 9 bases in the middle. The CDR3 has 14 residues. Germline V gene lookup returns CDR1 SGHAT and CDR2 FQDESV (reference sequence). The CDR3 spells CASSFQGVYNEQFF. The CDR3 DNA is TGTGCCAGCAGCTTCCAAGGGGTCTACAATGAGCAGTTCTTC.

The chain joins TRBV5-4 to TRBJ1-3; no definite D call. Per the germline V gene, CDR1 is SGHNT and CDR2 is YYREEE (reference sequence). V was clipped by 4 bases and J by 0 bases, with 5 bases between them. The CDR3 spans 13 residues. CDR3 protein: CASSPYSGNTIYF. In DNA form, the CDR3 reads TGTGCCAGCAGCCCGTACTCTGGAAACACCATATATTTT.

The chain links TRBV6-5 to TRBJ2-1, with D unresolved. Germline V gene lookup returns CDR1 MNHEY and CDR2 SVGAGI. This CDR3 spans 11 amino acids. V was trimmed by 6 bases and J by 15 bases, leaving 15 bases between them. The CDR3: CASSDLVNPFF. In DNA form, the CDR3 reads TGTGCCAGCAGCGATCTAGTAAACCCGTTCTTC.

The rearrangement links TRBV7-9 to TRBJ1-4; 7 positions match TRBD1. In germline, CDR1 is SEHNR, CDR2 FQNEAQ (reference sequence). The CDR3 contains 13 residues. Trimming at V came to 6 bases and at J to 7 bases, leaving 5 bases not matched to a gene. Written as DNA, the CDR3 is TGTGCCAGCAGGTACAGGGGAGGTGAAAAACTGTTTTTT. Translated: CASRYRGGEKLFF.

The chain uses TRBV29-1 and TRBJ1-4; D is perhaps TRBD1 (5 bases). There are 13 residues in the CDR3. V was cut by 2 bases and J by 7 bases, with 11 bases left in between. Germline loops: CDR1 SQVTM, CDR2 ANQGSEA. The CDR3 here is CSVEQGPTEKLFF. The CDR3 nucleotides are TGCAGCGTTGAACAGGGCCCAACTGAAAAACTGTTTTTT.

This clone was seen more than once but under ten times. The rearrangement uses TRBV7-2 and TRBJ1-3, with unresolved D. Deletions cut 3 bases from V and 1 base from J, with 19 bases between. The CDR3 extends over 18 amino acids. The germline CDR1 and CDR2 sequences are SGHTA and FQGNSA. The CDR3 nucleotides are TGTGCCAGCAGCTTGAGGACCATGGAGCGGATGTCTGGAAACACCATATATTTT. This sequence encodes CASSLRTMERMSGNTIYF.

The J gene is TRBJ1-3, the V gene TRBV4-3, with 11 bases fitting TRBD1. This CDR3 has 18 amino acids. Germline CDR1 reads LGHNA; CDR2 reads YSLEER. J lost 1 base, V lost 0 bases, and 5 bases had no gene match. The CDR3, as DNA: TGCGCCAGCAGCCAAGACGGGACAGGGGGAGCGTCTGGAAACACCATATATTTT. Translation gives CASSQDGTGGASGNTIYF.

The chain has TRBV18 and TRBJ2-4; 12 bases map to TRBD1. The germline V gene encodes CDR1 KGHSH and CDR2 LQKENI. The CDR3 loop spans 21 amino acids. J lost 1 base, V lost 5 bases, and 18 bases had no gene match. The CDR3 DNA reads TGTGCCAGCTCAATTATAACCCCCGGGACAGGGGGCGTTTTTGCCAAAAACATTCAGTACTTC. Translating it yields CASSIITPGTGGVFAKNIQYF.

CDR3 DNA: TGTGCCAGCAGCGCCCGGGACAGCTCCTACGAGCAGTACGTC. Its translation is CASSARDSSYEQYV. This chain connects TRBV11-3 to TRBJ2-7; 7 bases align to TRBD1. Per germline, CDR1 SGHNT and CDR2 YENEEA. The V and J ends lost 5 bases and 0 bases, in that order; junction bases with no gene match: 4. The CDR3 has 14 amino acids.

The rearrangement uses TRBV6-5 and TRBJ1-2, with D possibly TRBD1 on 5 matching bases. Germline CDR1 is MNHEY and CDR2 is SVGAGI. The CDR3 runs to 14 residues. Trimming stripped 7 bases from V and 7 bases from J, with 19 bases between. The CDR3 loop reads CASTGGHPGGGYTF. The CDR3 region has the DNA TGTGCCAGCACAGGCGGGCATCCCGGGGGTGGCTACACCTTC.

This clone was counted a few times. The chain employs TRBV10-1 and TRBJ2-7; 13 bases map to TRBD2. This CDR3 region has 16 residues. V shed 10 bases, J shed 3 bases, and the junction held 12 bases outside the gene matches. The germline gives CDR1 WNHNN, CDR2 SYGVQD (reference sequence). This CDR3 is CATLLTSGRTNYEQYV. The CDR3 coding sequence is TGCGCCACCCTCTTGACTAGCGGGAGGACCAACTACGAGCAGTACGTC.

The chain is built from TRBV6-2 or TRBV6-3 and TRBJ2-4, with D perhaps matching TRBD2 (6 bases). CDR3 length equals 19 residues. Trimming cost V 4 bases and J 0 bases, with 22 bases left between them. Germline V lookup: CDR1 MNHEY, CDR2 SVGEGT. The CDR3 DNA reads TGTGCCAGCAGTTTTCGACTAGAAGGAGACACCATAGCCAAAAACATTCAGTACTTC. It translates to CASSFRLEGDTIAKNIQYF.